This TCR beta chain came from a study of blood T cell repertoires in COVID-19 (dated by TCRdb to about 2020). Regarding the study in general: The collaborator samples originated in the United States, Italy and Spain and spanned the acute and convalescent phases of COVID-19. The material from the prospective study consisted of cDNA or gDNA derived from T cells, B-cell-depleted T cells, or PBMCs. Deeply sampled blood TCRbeta repertoires from subjects exposed to, actively infected with, or recovered from COVID-19 were included in the dataset. The repertoires were released in a freely available public database intended as a resource for research on the immune response to SARS-CoV-2. Samples were obtained from the ongoing ImmuneRACE study (first 160 participants) and from 950 to 1,500 subjects provided by 6 global collaborators. Sample metadata almost always included a de-identified subject ID, COVID-19 status, age in years and sex. Where available, HLA class I and class II types were obtained from metadata supplied by the sample provider rather than from assay-based typing.

TCRbeta CDR3 regions were amplified from genomic DNA using the immunoSEQ Assay, a bias-controlled multiplex PCR. In the source study's methods: Within the assay, amplification of reference gene primers was used to estimate how many nucleated cells each sample contained. To quantify the absolute abundance of each unique TCRbeta CDR3 rearrangement, sequence reads were collapsed and filtered. For each sample, productive Simpson clonality was calculated as the square root of Simpson's diversity index across productive rearrangements. Imported from immuneACCESS, the table was reduced by TCRdb to in-frame sequences with V and J called. These copies leave out some clones; in studies compared against another copy, an unresolved V gene accounts for under half, and the cause of the remainder is not known. V and J calls plus clone size are reproduced from that table; the DNA served to infer D and trimming. In all, the sample holds roughly 410,000 clones, and about 90% of those were seen once. Clones ranked in the top ten supply approximately 1.2% of the sample.

Looking up the germline V gene yields CDR1 SGHRS and CDR2 YFSETQ. A distance of 10 bases separates the germline ends of V and J, which lose 4 bases and 0 bases respectively. The CDR3 measures 15 amino acids from cysteine to phenylalanine. Only CDR3 DNA remains: 45 bases, in frame from the first base. Each collaborating institution followed its own protocols to collect whole blood in K2EDTA tubes. Collaborator samples were shipped for TCRbeta analysis as frozen whole blood, isolated PBMCs, or DNA extracted from either sample type. What the research found in general, with its limitations: The quantity of clinical and demographic metadata differed by source and by participant and was supplied without curation.

Comment on this clone: Its antigen is currently not known. Base qualities are missing; no much larger clone stands one base away.

The sample consisted of peripheral blood. The sequence is built from TRBV5-1 and TRBJ1-4; a tentative D match to TRBD1 spans 5 bases. This TCR derives from a man aged 40-50 years with acute or convalescent COVID-19. The DNA is TGCGCCAGCAGCCCCAGGGTTGCAACTAATGAAAAACTGTTTTTT. It is translated as CASSPRVATNEKLFF.